This T cell receptor (beta chain) was obtained from a study of beta chain features in type 1 diabetes (dated by TCRdb to 2017 to 2018). Describing the broader study: No differences in mean age, gender distribution, total cell number or subset yield were found between patients and healthy donors. A total of around 100 million sorted cells were examined across all samples, and RNA yield correlated strongly with the number of cells per subset. The study compared TCRB repertoires of sorted circulating CD4+ T cell subsets between recently diagnosed type 1 diabetes patients and matched healthy donors. Whereas all 30 or so donors provided naive and central memory subsets, regulatory and stem cell-like memory subsets were isolated from just 8 patients and about 8 healthy donors.

The High Capacity cDNA Reverse Transcription Kit was used to reverse transcribe all of the isolated RNA, meaning that expressed TCRB transcripts were what got sequenced. Deep immunoSEQ sequencing was applied to naive, central memory and regulatory T cell samples, giving an average of approximately 4 million total reads per sample. Sorted cells were lysed in RLT buffer, and RNA was extracted using DNase-treated RNeasy Micro or Mini kits according to cell number. To prevent cross-contamination, each cell subset was processed individually, whereas patient and healthy donor samples were processed jointly. TCRB sequences were amplified from cDNA with the immunoSEQ multiplex PCR, producing 87-bp fragments spanning the CDR3 region. Sequencing of the amplicons was performed on the Illumina HiSeq platform. As for how the authors treated the data: Synthetic template baselines were used to correct PCR bias computationally, reads within Hamming distance 2 were collapsed, and singletons that could not be merged were discarded. Reads were aligned to IMGT to assign V, D and J genes, CDR3 length, and insertions or deletions at six rearrangement sites. Within each subset, clonotype counts were normalized to sorted cell number, after which true diversity and Gini coefficients were computed with the tcR R package. Repertoire sharing was quantified using the overlap coefficient calculated on TCRB nucleotide sequences. In its TCRdb copy, this immuneACCESS table keeps in-frame sequences only and misses some clones. Where compared with another copy, unresolved V genes explain less than half of these, and the others have no known cause. The D gene and trimming were derived from the DNA, and the V and J assignments and clone size from that table. In this sample the table shows some 44,000 clones, approximately 72% of which occur a single time. More than 2% of the sample is taken by the ten largest.

The germline V gene specifies KGHSH as CDR1 and LQKENI as CDR2. The CDR3 sequence holds 14 residues, the cysteine and phenylalanine included. This entry keeps only the CDR3 DNA: 42 bases, framed from base 1. V sheds 3 bases and J sheds 6 bases, leaving 12 bases between their ends. Each donor gave one peripheral blood draw, roughly 120 mL on average, collected into heparinised tubes. Naive, central memory, regulatory and stem cell-like memory CD4+ T cells were sorted on a BD FACSAria II using a panel including CD45RO, CCR7, CD25, CD127, CD95 and CD27. All sorted populations exceeded 95% purity. PBMCs were isolated immediately by Lymphoprep density gradient centrifugation and stained directly without culture. So that batch effects would be minimized, each experiment stained and sorted samples in pairs, pairing one healthy donor with one patient. Broader findings and caveats from the paper: In all four CD4+ subsets, TCRB CDR3 length was moderately but significantly shorter in type 1 diabetes patients. Fewer insertions and more nucleotide deletions at VDJ recombination sites were observed in patients with type 1 diabetes, implying thymic rearrangement abnormalities. Shorter templates might be favored by PCR, yet because patient and control samples were amplified and corrected together, any such skew would affect both groups equally. The naive, central memory and regulatory TCRB repertoires appeared to resemble one another more closely among patients than among healthy donors. HLA sub-analyses involved small numbers of individuals, so any influence of HLA type on TCRB rearrangement remained unresolved. Because cDNA was sequenced instead of genomic DNA, activated cells with high expression could be over-represented, although the groups did not differ in activation or CD3 levels.

In the case of this clone: There is no known antigen for this receptor. Per-nucleotide qualities are absent, and no much larger clonotype sits a single base away.

Sequencing used Tregs from blood. The label giving this sample's cell subset or site can be read as: regulatory CD4+ T cells. This sequence uses TRBV18 and TRBJ2-1; TRBD1 is possibly the D segment (6 matching bases). The sequence derives from a woman between 18 and 29 years old with type 1 diabetes. The CDR3 has the sequence CASSPRGRGNEQFF. The DNA reads as follows: TGTGCCAGCTCACCCCGCGGCAGGGGCAATGAGCAGTTCTTC. Outside the CDR3, residues come from the reference TRBV18 and TRBJ2-1 proteins, so the full variable domain is: NAGVMQNPRHLVRRRGQEARLRCSPMKGHSHVYWYRQLPEEGLKFMVYLQKENIIDESGMPKERFSAEFPKEGPSILRIQQVVRGDSAAYFCASSPRGRGNEQFFGPGTRLTVL.